Presented here are 18 T cell receptor beta chains from one specimen sequenced in a study of cytomegalovirus exposure and HLA in healthy donors (TCRdb year 2017). The receptor library was made with the immunoSEQ multiplex PCR assay. For the multiplex PCR, a mixture combining 60 forward primers for TCR Vbeta segments and 13 reverse primers for TCR Jbeta segments was used. Not all clones reach the TCRdb copy of this immuneACCESS table, which keeps in-frame sequences only. Checked studies attribute under half of the gap to unresolved V genes and leave the rest unexplained. The sample table holds around 210,000 clones. About 1% of the sample is taken by the ten largest. The sample taken for sequencing was PBMCs. These TCRs come from a girl aged 2-9 years in good health and CMV-seropositive.

The chain uses TRBV5-1 and TRBJ2-7; 7 bases fit TRBD2. The trim removed 10 bases at V and 3 bases at J, leaving 4 bases unmatched. This CDR3 is built from 11 residues. CDR1 and CDR2 from the germline V gene are SGHRS and YFSETQ. CDR3 loop: CASGEGYEQYF. The CDR3 DNA sequence: TGCGCCTCGGGGGAGGGCTACGAGCAGTACTTC.

V is TRBV30 and J is TRBJ1-1; tentative D call: TRBD1 (6 bases). This CDR3 has 12 amino acids. V was pared by 3 bases and J by 3 bases, with 8 bases between. The germline V gene has CDR1 GTSNPN and CDR2 SVGIG (reference sequence). CDR3 coding DNA: TGTGCCTGGAGAGCAGGGGACACTGAAGCTTTCTTT. Amino acids: CAWRAGDTEAFF.

CDR3 DNA: TGTGCCAGCAGCTTAGGACAGGGAAATGAGCAGTTCTTC. This translates into CASSLGQGNEQFF. The V and J genes are TRBV11-3 and TRBJ2-1, with TRBD1 matching over 7 bases. There are 13 residues in the CDR3. J lost 7 bases, V lost 1 base, and 1 base had no gene match. Germline V CDR1 and CDR2: SGHNT, YENEEA.

The chain uses TRBV5-1 and TRBJ1-4; TRBD1 might be the D (6 bases). The CDR3 extends over 15 amino acids. Between the trimmed V and J ends, which lost 0 bases and 3 bases, there was a span of 9 bases. The germline V gene has CDR1 SGHRS and CDR2 YFSETQ. The CDR3 here is CASSLVGAPNEKLFF. The CDR3 nucleotides read TGCGCCAGCAGCTTGGTGGGGGCCCCTAATGAAAAACTGTTTTTT.

This chain uses TRBV5-5 with TRBJ2-7; TRBD2 might be the D (6 bases). V dropped 0 bases and J dropped 3 bases, with 13 bases sitting between them. Germline V gene lookup returns CDR1 SGHKS and CDR2 YYEKEE (reference sequence). The CDR3 totals 15 residues. The CDR3 reads CASSLEPGGDYEQYF. In DNA form, the CDR3 reads TGTGCCAGCAGCTTGGAGCCGGGCGGGGACTACGAGCAGTACTTC.

The chain has TRBV11-2 and TRBJ1-1, with D possibly being TRBD1 (6 bases). V was shortened by 7 bases and J by 4 bases, with 31 bases between the two germline ends. The germline CDR1 and CDR2 sequences are SGHAT and FQNNGV. The CDR3 contains 19 residues. The CDR3 spells CASILDRSRGRTGITEAFF. The CDR3 DNA reads as TGTGCCAGCATCCTAGACAGGAGTAGGGGGAGAACGGGAATCACTGAAGCTTTCTTT.

This sequence joins TRBV27 and TRBJ2-2; 7 nucleotides agree with TRBD2. The CDR3 has 16 amino acids. Germline assignment: CDR1 MNHEY and CDR2 SMNVEV (reference sequence). The ends lost 3 bases at V and 0 bases at J; junction bases unmatched: 4. CDR3 residues: CASSLGDYPNTGELFF. CDR3 DNA: TGTGCCAGCAGTTTGGGGGACTACCCGAACACCGGGGAGCTGTTTTTT.

The rearrangement joins TRBV6-1 to TRBJ1-3, with TRBD1 matching over 9 bases. The CDR3 consists of 15 residues. With V trimmed by 7 bases and J by 1 base, 5 bases remained unmatched. The V gene's germline CDR1 is MNHNS and CDR2 SASEGT. The CDR3 sequence: CASTGQGTSGNTIYF. The CDR3 coding sequence is TGTGCCAGCACTGGACAGGGGACTTCTGGAAACACCATATATTTT.

The chain has TRBV6-6 and TRBJ1-3, with D maybe TRBD1 (6 bases). Germline V gene data show CDR1 as MNHNY and CDR2 as SVGAGI (reference sequence). Trimming stripped 8 bases from V and 4 bases from J, with 21 bases between. This CDR3 is 16 amino acids long. The CDR3 sequence is CASQAVVGAGGNTIYF. The CDR3 DNA reads as TGTGCCAGCCAGGCTGTAGTGGGGGCCGGGGGAAACACCATATATTTT.

The CDR3 DNA reads TGTGCCAGTAGTGTGGACACCTACAATGAGCAGTTCTTC. Translation gives CASSVDTYNEQFF. V usage is TRBV19 and J usage is TRBJ2-1; D perhaps matches TRBD1 (5 bases). The CDR3 has 13 amino acids. The ends were cut back, 5 bases at V and 2 bases at J, with 7 bases in the middle. Germline CDR1 reads LNHDA; CDR2 reads SQIVND (reference sequence).

The rearrangement uses TRBV5-4 and TRBJ1-2; D may be TRBD1 (6 bases). Trimming took 0 bases from V and 6 from J, leaving 9 bases between them. Germline V gene sequence: CDR1 SGHNT, CDR2 YYREEE (reference sequence). The CDR3 runs 13 residues. The CDR3 sequence: CASSLGRGDGYTF. The CDR3 DNA reads as TGTGCCAGCAGCTTGGGCAGGGGCGATGGCTACACCTTC.

The rearrangement links TRBV19 to TRBJ1-5, with 9 bases that match TRBD1. The CDR3 is 19 amino acids. V lost 5 bases, J lost 0 bases, and 14 bases stayed unmatched. Germline assignment: CDR1 LNHDA and CDR2 SQIVND (reference sequence). In DNA form, the CDR3 reads TGTGCCAGTAGTTCCCTCCTAGGGACAGGGAGGCATAGCAATCAGCCCCAGCATTTT. Its translation: CASSSLLGTGRHSNQPQHF.

The V call is TRBV27, the J call TRBJ1-2; 10 positions match TRBD1. This CDR3 comprises 13 residues. The germline gives CDR1 MNHEY, CDR2 SMNVEV (reference sequence). The V segment lost 6 bases and the J segment 7 bases; nucleotides outside the gene matches: 5. CDR3 loop: CASSPDRGIGYTF. CDR3 in DNA: TGTGCCAGCAGCCCGGACAGGGGGATTGGCTACACCTTC.

The chain combines TRBV18 with TRBJ1-4; no clear D gene. The CDR3 length is 16 residues. Trimming took off 2 bases at V and 3 bases at J, with 13 bases between the two ends. Looked up from germline, CDR1 is KGHSH and CDR2 is LQKENI. CDR3 residues: CASSPASWEANEKLFF. DNA of the CDR3: TGTGCCAGCTCACCAGCTTCCTGGGAGGCTAATGAAAAACTGTTTTTT.

The chain carries TRBV10-2 and TRBJ2-5; TRBD1 matches at 8 bases. V was clipped by 6 bases and J by 3 bases; unmatched bases: 12. Germline V gives CDR1 WSHSY, CDR2 SAAADI. The CDR3 has 16 amino acids. CDR3 loop: CASSGQGRMYEETQYF. The DNA for the CDR3 is TGCGCCAGCAGCGGACAGGGAAGAATGTATGAAGAGACCCAGTACTTC.

CDR3 sequence reads: CSAAGDTNEQFF. For the CDR3, the DNA is TGCAGCGCAGCGGGAGACACGAATGAGCAGTTCTTC. The chain uses TRBV29-1 and TRBJ2-1, with 8 bases identical to TRBD2. CDR3 size: 12 residues. V lost 7 bases and J lost 7; bases outside the gene matches: 6. CDR1 SQVTM and CDR2 ANQGSEA come from the germline V gene.

V and J are TRBV28 and TRBJ1-5; possibly TRBD1 for D (5 bases). Trimming took off 3 bases at V and 4 bases at J, with 10 bases between the two ends. Germline CDR1 reads MDHEN; CDR2 reads SYDVKM. The length of the CDR3 is 14 residues. CDR3 in DNA: TGTGCCAGCAGTTTGTCACAGGAGAATCAGCCCCAGCATTTT. Its translation: CASSLSQENQPQHF.

The J gene is TRBJ1-2, the V gene TRBV18; 9 bases are a match to TRBD1. V lost 2 bases, J lost 4 bases, and 11 bases stayed unmatched. Looked up from germline, CDR1 is KGHSH and CDR2 is LQKENI. The CDR3 totals 17 residues. The CDR3 nucleotides are TGTGCCAGCTCACCAGCCTCCGGGACAGGGTCCCTCTATGGCTACACCTTC. Protein product: CASSPASGTGSLYGYTF.